A selection of T cell receptor beta chains follows, all from one sample in a study of human T cells and chemical hapten exposure. TCRdb ran MiXCR on the RACE reads and lists one entry per CDR3 protein. The sample carries fewer than 100,000 distinct CDR3 sequences, around an eighth recorded once. The sample consisted of whole blood, taken in connection with sensitization to the hapten diphenylcyclopropenone (DPC). All receptors derive from a woman between 35 and 50 years old with alopecia areata. Some clones in this sample may be carry-over from other donors' samples. Each CDR3 is given with its conserved first and last residue. D genes are given only for firm matches. Not every row has a clone size; where given, it reads once, few, many or a size class.

d_call	v_call	clone_size	j_call	cdr3_nt	cdr3_aa
.	TRBV27	.	TRBJ2-7	TGTGCCAGCATTCTACGGGACGGGCCCTACGAGCAGTACTTC	CASILRDGPYEQYF
TRBD1	TRBV18	few	TRBJ2-7	TGTGCCAGCTCACGGACAGGGGGGCTCGCCGAGCAGTACTTC	CASSRTGGLAEQYF
TRBD2	TRBV4-3	.	TRBJ2-7	TGCGCCAGCAGCCAAGATTGGCTAGCGGGAGCGGAGCAGTACTTC	CASSQDWLAGAEQYF
.	TRBV25-1	many	TRBJ2-5	TGTGCCAGCAGAGGAGAGACCCAGTACTTC	CASRGETQYF
TRBD1	TRBV7-8	.	TRBJ2-2	TGTGCCAGCAGCCTGGGACAGGGGGACGGCACCGGGGAGCTGTTTTTT	CASSLGQGDGTGELFF
.	TRBV9	.	TRBJ2-1	TGTGCCAGCAGCGTAGGGGTTTACAATGAGCAGTTCTTC	CASSVGVYNEQFF
.	TRBV18	.	TRBJ1-1	TGTGCCAGCTCACCACCCGCAGGGTCGGGAGCTTTCTTT	CASSPPAGSGAFF
.	TRBV9	few	TRBJ2-7	TGTGCCAGCAGCGTTGGGGCGGAGAACGAGCAGTACTTC	CASSVGAENEQYF
.	TRBV20-1	few	TRBJ1-3	TGCAGTGTTACAAGGCGGCAGGTTGACTCTGGAAACACCATATATTTT	CSVTRRQVDSGNTIYF
TRBD1	TRBV3-1	.	TRBJ2-7	TGTGCCAGCAGCCAAGAGCATACAGGGGTCGAGCAGTACTTC	CASSQEHTGVEQYF
.	TRBV6-5	many	TRBJ1-1	TGTGCCAGCAGTTACCAGGGAGGCACTGAAGCTTTCTTT	CASSYQGGTEAFF
.	TRBV4-2	few	TRBJ2-7	TGTGCCAGCAGCCAAGCAGGGGCCGCAGGGGAGCAGTACTTC	CASSQAGAAGEQYF
TRBD1	TRBV30	many	TRBJ1-3	TGTGCCTGGAGTGTCAGGGGGCAGGTATTTGGAAACACCATATATTTT	CAWSVRGQVFGNTIYF
.	TRBV4-3	many	TRBJ2-7	TGCGCCAGCAGCCAAGGCCTAGCGACCTACGAGCAGTACTTC	CASSQGLATYEQYF
.	TRBV29-1	few	TRBJ2-1	TGCAGCGTCCCCCCGGAGGGGTCCGGGGAGCAGTTCTTC	CSVPPEGSGEQFF
.	TRBV12-3/TRBV12-4	many	TRBJ1-3	TGTGCCAGCAGTTGGGACGGCTCTGGAAACACCATATATTTT	CASSWDGSGNTIYF
.	TRBV7-2	.	TRBJ2-5	TGTGCCAGCAGCTTAGCGATGGGACGAGAGACCCAGTACTTC	CASSLAMGRETQYF
.	TRBV28	.	TRBJ2-7	TGTGCCAGCAGTTTATGGCAGGGGACCTACGAGCAGTACTTC	CASSLWQGTYEQYF
.	TRBV9	few	TRBJ1-6	TGTGCCAGCAGCGAGACCGCAAATTCACCCCTCCACTTT	CASSETANSPLHF
TRBD1	TRBV20-1	many	TRBJ2-7	TGCAGTGCTAGAGGACCCGGGACAGGGCGGTACGAGCAGTACTTC	CSARGPGTGRYEQYF
TRBD2	TRBV5-1	.	TRBJ2-7	TGCGCCAGCAGGCTACTATCCTCGAGACTAGCGGGAGTGAACGAGCAGTACTTC	CASRLLSSRLAGVNEQYF
.	TRBV20-1	few	TRBJ2-4	TGCAGTGCTCTCCCCGTTCGGGTAGCCAAAAACATTCAGTACTTC	CSALPVRVAKNIQYF